The present T cell receptor (beta chain) was sequenced within a study of blood T cells in healthy people across ages (dated by TCRdb to the mid-2010s). A note on the overall study: In model experiments, roughly one uniquely barcoded TCR beta cDNA molecule per two T cells was captured by template switching. Four age groups were formed from the donors: young (average 16 years), middle-aged (approximately 39), aged (roughly 58) and long-lived (about 80). To avoid experimental bias, donors of different ages were randomly spread across the sequencing lanes. Age-related changes in TCR beta repertoire diversity were measured in the study by deep sequencing normalized with unique cDNA molecular identifiers. The study analyzed two additional independent replicas of 1 million unique cDNA reads from the same blood draw for two donors, one aged 18 to 30 and one aged 80 or older.

The approximately 39 donors, aged about 6 to 90 years, were systemically healthy Caucasian individuals from Russia. Approximately 11 milliliters of peripheral blood were drawn from each donor into EDTA-treated Vacutainer tubes. PBMCs were isolated by Ficoll-Paque density-gradient centrifugation, with at least 6 million obtained per sample. Total RNA was extracted from PBMCs with Trizol reagent, with at least 5 micrograms obtained per sample. For every donor, an aliquot of PBMCs went through flow cytometry to measure the percentages of naive CD45RAhigh/CD27high T cells. Libraries were constructed by 5' RACE. Instrument on record: Illumina HiSeq 2500. A second PCR of 7 to 11 cycles was performed with a sample-barcoded 5' primer and a J-beta primer mix. Each TCR beta cDNA molecule received a unique molecular identifier from a template-switch 5' adaptor carrying 12 random nucleotides. Each sample yielded at least 3 million CDR3-containing paired-end reads. The Mint cDNA synthesis kit, primed by a TRBC-specific oligonucleotide, was used to synthesize first-strand cDNA from all RNA. After uracil-DNA glycosylase treatment, a first 18-cycle PCR used universal primers M1SS and BC2_uni_R on all cDNA. The study's processing was this. Each sample was normalized by randomly selecting 1 million high-quality reads, each carrying a distinct molecular identifier. Instead of being binned into consensus sequences, reads that shared molecular identifiers were thrown out. MiTCR, with a Q25 quality threshold and the strictest error-elimination algorithm, was used for CDR3 identification, clonotype clustering and error correction. A nonparametric unseen species model with Euler transformation was used to estimate a lower bound on total TCR beta diversity. TCRdb reanalyzed the raw reads on its own, using fastp at Q25 for trimming and MiXCR for clone calling, and kept in-frame beta chains. Every CDR3 protein is listed once, alongside the most common genes and DNA of its rows. The V and J calls shown here were made by TCRdb, not taken from the authors' results. This sample gives about 1.5 million distinct CDR3 sequences in total; 35% to 45% of them show up just once. Approximately 4% of the sample rests with the top ten.

Broad study findings and their caveats: Conclusive comparison of naive and antigen-experienced compartments was prevented by the profiling of bulk unsorted PBMCs. There was a strong correlation between observed TCR beta diversity and the percentage of naive T cells measured by flow cytometry. Observed TCR beta diversity per million T cells fell roughly linearly with age, and a significant reduction was already apparent by age about 38. Estimates of total diversity based on one million sequenced T cells were regarded as lower bounds and as underestimates. Compared with the aged group, the long-lived group had more naive CD4+ T cells, fewer expanded clones and increased TCR diversity, suggesting age selection. Because the CMV infection status of the donors was unknown, age-related changes in expanded clonotypes may potentially have been confounded.

This clonotype came up many times. Its recognized antigen is unknown. The record has no base qualities; no much larger clone is one base away. Deletion took 3 bases off V and 3 bases off J, with a span of 12 bases between the germline ends. The CDR3 spans 14 residues, from the cysteine through the phenylalanine. The CDR3 DNA has 42 bases and is translated from base 1. The germline V gene sets CDR1 to SNHLY and CDR2 to FYNNEI. This receptor chain uses TRBV2 and TRBJ2-7; the D gene cannot be resolved reliably. The clonotype originates from a woman younger than 35 in good health. Sequences were obtained from blood. The DNA reads TGTGCCAGCAGTGATCGCGCATACAGCTACGAGCAGTACTTC. The encoded protein is CASSDRAYSYEQYF.